This section outlines one TCR beta chain sequence together with its context. Its matching antigen is unknown. Participants had chemo-refractory metastatic non-small-cell lung cancer and were treated with focal radiation plus ipilimumab CTLA-4 blockade. These data originate in a study of radiotherapy plus CTLA-4 blockade in lung cancer. Study conclusions and caveats: How blood T cell clones changed early, along with interferon-beta, reportedly forecast response best. Peripheral blood showed expansion of tumor-derived TCR clones after radiotherapy and ipilimumab.

Sequencing used immunoSEQ multiplex PCR; TCRdb keeps in-frame clones, though not all of them. This sample has about 98,000 clones, with 80% to 85% found just once. Germline CDR1 reads MNHEY; CDR2 reads SMNVEV (reference sequence). The V end lost 0 bases, the J end lost 2 bases, and 17 bases lay between the germline ends. The CDR3 totals 18 residues. Here the sequenced sample was peripheral blood, taken from a patient treated with radiotherapy plus ipilimumab. This chain links TRBV27 with TRBJ2-1, with D possibly being TRBD1 (6 bases). The receptor comes from a human donor with non-small cell lung cancer who had a partial response to radiotherapy plus ipilimumab. The CDR3 reads CASSLSLFAGDPYNEQFF. The CDR3 region has the DNA TGTGCCAGCAGTTTATCCCTCTTTGCAGGGGACCCCTACAATGAGCAGTTCTTC.